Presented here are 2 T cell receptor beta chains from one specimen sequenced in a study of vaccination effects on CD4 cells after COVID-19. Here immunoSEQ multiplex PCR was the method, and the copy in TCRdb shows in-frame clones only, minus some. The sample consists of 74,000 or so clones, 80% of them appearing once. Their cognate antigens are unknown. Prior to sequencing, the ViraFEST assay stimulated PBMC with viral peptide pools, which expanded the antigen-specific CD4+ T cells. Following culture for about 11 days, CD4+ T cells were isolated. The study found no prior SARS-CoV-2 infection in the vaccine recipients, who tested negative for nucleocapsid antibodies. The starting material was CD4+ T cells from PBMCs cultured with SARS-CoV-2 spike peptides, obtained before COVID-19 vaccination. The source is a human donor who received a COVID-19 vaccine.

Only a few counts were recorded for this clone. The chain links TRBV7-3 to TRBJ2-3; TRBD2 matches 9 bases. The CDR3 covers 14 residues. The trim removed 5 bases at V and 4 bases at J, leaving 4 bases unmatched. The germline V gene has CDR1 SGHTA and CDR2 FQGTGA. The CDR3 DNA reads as TGTGCCAGCAGCCCGGGACTAGCCGCAGATACGCAGTATTTT. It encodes CASSPGLAADTQYF.

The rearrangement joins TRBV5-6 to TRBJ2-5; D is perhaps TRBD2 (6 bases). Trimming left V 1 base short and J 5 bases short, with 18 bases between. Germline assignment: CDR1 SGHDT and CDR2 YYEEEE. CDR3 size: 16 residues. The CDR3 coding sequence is TGTGCCAGCAGCTTGAATGGGGGGACCCGGGGGGAGACCCAGTACTTC. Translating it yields CASSLNGGTRGETQYF.